The clone carrying this T cell receptor beta chain was observed many times. Its antigen is not known. The data were taken from a study of T cells in Graves' hyperthyroidism and ophthalmopathy. From germline, CDR1 is SEHNR and CDR2 FQNEAQ (reference sequence). This CDR3 has 12 residues. V lost 7 bases and J lost 1, with 8 bases in between. Broader study findings: Most expanded thyroid clonotypes above 0.001 recurred in blood.

Amplified regions were TCR beta CDR3 sequences from RNA transcripts. The HTBI primer set drove a first-round RT-PCR of the TCR CDR3. One entry per CDR3 protein results from TCRdb running MiXCR on the multiplex PCR reads. The table shows about 380,000 distinct CDR3 sequences, with 18% occurring only once. The clonotype was recovered from a man between 18 and 29 years old with Graves' ophthalmopathy. The V gene is TRBV7-9, the J gene TRBJ2-7; the D gene is possibly TRBD1 (6 bases). Material for sequencing was blood. The CDR3 DNA reads as TGTGCCAGCACAGGACAGTCCTACGAGCAGTACTTC. Translation gives CASTGQSYEQYF.